This T cell receptor (beta chain) was documented in a study of identical twins. In the case of this clonotype: What it binds is not known.

V lost 3 bases, J lost 2 bases, and 9 bases stayed unmatched. The CDR3 is made up of 16 amino acids. From germline, CDR1 is DFQATT and CDR2 SNEGSKA (reference sequence). Study outcomes and limitations: Insertions ran lower in abundant cord blood beta clonotypes, though not in memory repertoires.

From the 5' RACE reads, TCRdb called clonotypes with MiXCR, one entry per CDR3 protein. The sample consists of around 250,000 distinct CDR3 sequences, 12% of them appearing once. This sample was shared with a second study, whose subject was yellow fever vaccine responses in identical twins.

The source material was memory (CD45RO+) T cells sorted from blood. The V and J genes are TRBV20-1 and TRBJ2-2; 7 bases align to TRBD1. This clonotype originated in a woman between 18 and 29 years old in good health. The CDR3 DNA sequence: TGCAGTGCTAGGAGCTACGGGACAGACAACACCGGGGAGCTGTTTTTT. This encodes CSARSYGTDNTGELFF.